The T cell receptor beta chain described here comes from a study of T cells in Graves' hyperthyroidism and ophthalmopathy. Patients having uncontrolled infection, another autoimmune disease, pregnancy or lactation were not included. Points from the study as a whole: Ophthalmopathy was identified by the model a median approximately six months ahead of onset. Most thyroid clonotypes with frequency above 0.001 were detected in blood.

This CDR3 is built from 16 residues. The germline CDR1 and CDR2 sequences are MNHEY and SVGEGT. Between the trimmed V and J ends, which lost 2 bases and 0 bases, there was a span of 11 bases. Regarding this clonotype: What it binds is not known.

TCR beta CDR3 regions were amplified from RNA. A set of HTBI primers served as the primers for a first-round RT-PCR of the TCR CDR3. TCRdb passed the multiplex PCR reads through MiXCR, listing each CDR3 protein once. The table shows approximately 600,000 distinct CDR3 sequences, with around 20% occurring only once. This sequence originates from a man aged 25-45 years with Graves' ophthalmopathy. What was sequenced was blood. The J gene is TRBJ2-1, the V gene TRBV6-2 or TRBV6-3; D not certain. The CDR3 loop is CASSYVSRSSYNEQFF. The CDR3 DNA reads as TGTGCCAGCAGTTACGTTAGCAGAAGCTCCTACAATGAGCAGTTCTTC.